Below are 30 T cell receptor beta chains sequenced from a single sample in a study of blood T cells in healthy people across ages. For the second PCR, which ran for roughly 7 to 11 cycles, a sample-barcoded 5' primer and a J-beta primer mix were used. TCRdb ran MiXCR on the 5' RACE reads and lists one entry per CDR3 protein. The sample holds hundreds of thousands of distinct CDR3 sequences, under 50% seen once. Specimen: blood. The receptors stem from a man aged 25 to 40 in good health.

A few counts support this clonotype. The gene calls are TRBV28 and TRBJ2-1; perhaps TRBD1 as D (5 bases). Germline-derived CDR1 and CDR2 are MDHEN and SYDVKM. V was trimmed by 2 bases and J by 3 bases, leaving 8 bases between them. The CDR3 has 14 amino acids. CDR3 nucleotide sequence: TGTGCCAGCAGTTTAACAGGCTACTACAATGAGCAGTTCTTC. Translating gives CASSLTGYYNEQFF.

V and J are TRBV6-2 or TRBV6-3 and TRBJ2-3; the D gene is possibly TRBD1 (6 bases). V lost 6 bases, J lost 2 bases, and 12 bases lay in between. Germline lookup yields CDR1 MNHEY and CDR2 SVGEGT. The CDR3 contains 14 residues. As DNA, the CDR3 is TGTGCCAGCAGCCAAGGACAGCCCACAGATACGCAGTATTTT. Amino acid sequence: CASSQGQPTDTQYF.

In its sample, this clonotype was seen a few times. This sequence joins TRBV6-5 and TRBJ1-6; tentative D call: TRBD1 (5 bases). The CDR3 sequence is 17 residues long. The V gene's germline CDR1 is MNHEY and CDR2 SVGAGI. The V end lost 0 bases, the J end lost 6 bases, and 15 bases lay between the germline ends. The CDR3 DNA sequence: TGTGCCAGCAGTTACTCGTCGTCCGGGGCCACTAATTCACCCCTCCACTTT. This translates into CASSYSSSGATNSPLHF.

The chain has TRBV7-2 and TRBJ1-1; a weak D match, TRBD1 (5 bases). CDR1 and CDR2 from the germline V gene are SGHTA and FQGNSA. V was clipped by 3 bases and J by 8 bases, with 10 bases between them. The CDR3 consists of 12 residues. The CDR3 nucleotides read TGTGCCAGCAGCTTGCAGGGAAACGAAGCTTTCTTT. Its protein is CASSLQGNEAFF.

The chain recombines TRBV7-9 with TRBJ2-7; unclear D gene. Deletions cut 1 base from V and 3 bases from J, with 13 bases between. The CDR3 has 15 amino acids. CDR1 SEHNR and CDR2 FQNEAQ come from the germline V gene (reference sequence). DNA of the CDR3: TGTGCCAGCAGCTTAGGAGCTGGGTTTCGCTACGAGCAGTACTTC. Residues: CASSLGAGFRYEQYF.

The chain is built from TRBV7-2 and TRBJ1-5; D uncertain. Germline CDR1 SGHTA, CDR2 FQGNSA. The CDR3 has 12 residues. The V end was cut by 8 bases, the J end by 4 bases, with 9 bases between. The DNA of the CDR3 is TGTGCCAGCGGCCAGGCAAATCAGCCCCAGCATTTT. Residues: CASGQANQPQHF.

The chain combines TRBV4-3 with TRBJ1-6; D gene uncertain. Looked up from germline, CDR1 is LGHNA and CDR2 is YSLEER. The V gene lost 0 bases and the J gene lost 11 bases, with 8 bases spanning the gap. This CDR3 contains 13 residues. The CDR3 nucleotides are TGCGCCAGCAGCCAAGATCGAGGGCCACCCCTCCACTTT. This codes for CASSQDRGPPLHF.

This clonotype was seen a few times. V and J are TRBV12-3 or TRBV12-4 and TRBJ1-5; TRBD1 matches at 7 bases. CDR3 length: 15 amino acids. The V gene end was trimmed by 6 bases and the J gene end by 3 bases; junction bases not matched to a gene: 8. CDR3 nucleotides: TGTGCCAGCAGCGCTGGGGGACAGAACAATCAGCCCCAGCATTTT. Encoded protein: CASSAGGQNNQPQHF.

This rearrangement joins TRBV2 to TRBJ1-1; the D gene is possibly TRBD1 (5 bases). CDR1 and CDR2 (germline): SNHLY, FYNNEI. The CDR3 covers 14 residues. Trimming left V 7 bases short and J 2 bases short, with 14 bases between. The CDR3 DNA sequence: TGTGCCAGCACCACCCTCCAGGGAAACACTGAAGCTTTCTTT. This codes for CASTTLQGNTEAFF.

The chain employs TRBV7-2 and TRBJ2-3; the D gene is possibly TRBD2 (5 bases). CDR3 size: 15 residues. From germline, CDR1 is SGHTA and CDR2 FQGNSA. With 6 bases removed from V and 0 bases from J, the gap between germline ends came to 13 bases. DNA for the CDR3: TGTGCCAGCAGTTTCAGCGGAGCTAGCACAGATACGCAGTATTTT. Protein: CASSFSGASTDTQYF.

This clonotype was counted only a few times. This chain uses TRBV10-3 with TRBJ1-1; unclear D gene. CDR3 length: 13 residues. V dropped 5 bases and J dropped 1 base, with 8 bases sitting between them. Per germline, CDR1 ENHRY and CDR2 SYGVKD. The chain's CDR3 is CAISQTENTEAFF. CDR3 coding DNA: TGTGCCATCAGTCAAACAGAGAACACTGAAGCTTTCTTT.

This clonotype was picked up many times. V and J are TRBV28 and TRBJ2-1; 8 bases map to TRBD1. Germline V CDR1 and CDR2: MDHEN, SYDVKM. The CDR3 length is 14 residues. The trim removed 6 bases at V and 4 bases at J, leaving 5 bases unmatched. The CDR3 loop is CASRDRVPYNEQFF. The CDR3 region has the DNA TGTGCCAGCAGGGACAGGGTCCCGTACAATGAGCAGTTCTTC.

The chain's CDR3 is CASSSDLAGGTNTQYF. The CDR3 DNA follows: TGTGCCAGCAGCTCCGATTTAGCGGGGGGGACAAATACGCAGTATTTT. The V call is TRBV7-2, the J call TRBJ2-3, with TRBD2 identical over 11 bases. CDR1 is SGHTA, CDR2 FQGNSA, per germline. This CDR3 is 16 amino acids long. Unmatched junction bases numbered 10, after V lost 4 bases and J lost 7 bases. Full variable domain (rest looked up from reference TRBV7-2 and TRBJ2-3): GAGVSQSPSNKVTEKGKDVELRCDPISGHTALYWYRQSLGQGLEFLIYFQGNSAPDKSGLPSDRFSAERTGGSVSTLTIQRTQQEDSAVYLCASSSDLAGGTNTQYFGPGTRLTVL.

This clonotype was detected many times. The CDR3 DNA is TGCAGCGTTGAAGCGCGGGGGCTGAACACTGAAGCTTTCTTT. It translates to CSVEARGLNTEAFF. This chain joins TRBV29-1 and TRBJ1-1; tentative D call: TRBD1 (6 bases). CDR1 and CDR2 (germline): SQVTM, ANQGSEA. Trimming stripped 1 base from V and 0 bases from J, with 9 bases between. This CDR3 contains 14 residues.

The rearrangement uses TRBV5-1 and TRBJ2-1, with TRBD1 matching 7 bases. The J segment lost 8 bases and the V segment lost 4 bases, leaving 6 bases of the junction unmatched. This CDR3 comprises 13 residues. Germline CDR1 reads SGHRS; CDR2 reads YFSETQ. For the CDR3, the DNA is TGCGCCAGCAGCACCGACAGGGCCGATGAGCAGTTCTTC. Encoded protein: CASSTDRADEQFF. The full variable domain, rest sourced from reference TRBV5-1 and TRBJ2-1, is KAGVTQTPRYLIKTRGQQVTLSCSPISGHRSVSWYQQTPGQGLQFLFEYFSETQRNKGNFPGRFSGRQFSNSRSEMNVSTLELGDSALYLCASSTDRADEQFFGPGTRLTVL.

The CDR3 nucleotides are TGTGCCAGCAGCTTAGCGGACAAACTCTCCTACGAGCAGTACTTC. It is translated as CASSLADKLSYEQYF. The chain is built from TRBV7-6 and TRBJ2-7; possible D gene TRBD1, 5 bases. Germline lookup yields CDR1 SGHVS and CDR2 FNYEAQ. V lost 0 bases and J lost 0, with 9 bases in between. This CDR3 spans 15 amino acids.

The rearrangement joins TRBV7-2 to TRBJ2-3; no reliable D call. CDR1 is SGHTA, CDR2 FQGNSA, per germline. The CDR3 has 13 amino acids. V dropped 3 bases and J dropped 6 bases, with 10 bases sitting between them. The CDR3, as DNA: TGTGCCAGCAGCTTTTACGATTCCGATACGCAGTATTTT. It specifies CASSFYDSDTQYF.

The rearrangement joins TRBV6-5 to TRBJ2-1, with TRBD2 matching 11 bases. V gave up 0 bases and J gave up 7 bases; unmatched junction bases: 11. The germline V gene encodes CDR1 MNHEY and CDR2 SVGAGI. This CDR3 comprises 18 residues. The DNA of the CDR3 is TGTGCCAGCAGTTACTCTCAGATAGCGGGGGGGCGTCATAATGAGCAGTTCTTC. Its translation: CASSYSQIAGGRHNEQFF.

This chain uses TRBV7-2 with TRBJ2-4; 12 positions agree with TRBD2. The J call may be wrong; the DNA end is better matched by TRBJ2-7. CDR3 length: 15 amino acids. The germline CDR1 and CDR2 sequences are SGHTA and FQGNSA. The CDR3 spells CASSWGLAGVYEQYF. Here the CDR3 DNA reads TGTGCCAGCAGCTGGGGACTAGCGGGCGTATACGAGCAGTACTTC.

The rearrangement links TRBV20-1 to TRBJ2-7; D is undetermined. Trimming removed 0 bases at V and 0 bases at J, with 12 bases between. Germline loops: CDR1 DFQATT, CDR2 SNEGSKA (reference sequence). The CDR3 spans 15 residues. The CDR3 is CSARDALQVSYEQYF. The CDR3 DNA follows: TGCAGTGCTAGAGATGCACTGCAAGTCTCCTACGAGCAGTACTTC.

This clonotype was recorded many times. V and J are TRBV29-1 and TRBJ2-1; D possibly corresponds to TRBD2 (6 bases). V was trimmed by 6 bases and J by 5 bases, leaving 17 bases between them. This CDR3 has 14 amino acids. CDR1 and CDR2 (germline): SQVTM, ANQGSEA. The CDR3 nucleotides read TGCAGCGTGGAGGGTAGAGGAGAGGACAATGAGCAGTTCTTC. Protein: CSVEGRGEDNEQFF.

This clonotype was found a few times. The gene calls are TRBV29-1 and TRBJ1-1, with TRBD1 as a possible D gene (5 bases). This CDR3 has 11 residues. V lost 6 bases and J lost 0, with 5 bases in between. Germline assignment: CDR1 SQVTM and CDR2 ANQGSEA. As DNA, the CDR3 is TGCAGCGTGGACATGAACACTGAAGCTTTCTTT. This encodes CSVDMNTEAFF. Variable domain in full (rest from reference TRBV29-1 and TRBJ1-1): SAVISQKPSRDICQRGTSLTIQCQVDSQVTMMFWYRQQPGQSLTLIATANQGSEATYESGFVIDKFPISRPNLTFSTLTVSNMSPEDSSIYLCSVDMNTEAFFGQGTRLTVV.

V is TRBV20-1 and J is TRBJ1-5; 9 bases are a match to TRBD1. Germline loops: CDR1 DFQATT, CDR2 SNEGSKA (reference sequence). The CDR3 loop spans 15 amino acids. J was trimmed by 1 base and V by 0 bases; bases with no gene match: 1. The chain's CDR3 is CSAREGQGSNQPQHF. The CDR3 DNA reads as TGCAGTGCTAGAGAGGGACAGGGAAGCAATCAGCCCCAGCATTTT.

J is TRBJ2-1 and V is TRBV12-3 or TRBV12-4; no firm D call. Trimming removed 2 bases from V and 4 bases from J, with 18 bases in between. The CDR3 contains 17 residues. The CDR3: CASSLRHSWLGYNEQFF. CDR3 in DNA: TGTGCCAGCAGTTTACGGCACAGCTGGTTGGGGTACAATGAGCAGTTCTTC.

The V gene is TRBV11-1, the J gene TRBJ2-1, with 11 bases lining up with TRBD1. The length of the CDR3 is 15 residues. After removal of 7 bases from V and 5 bases from J, the junction contained 7 bases not matched to a gene. Germline V lookup: CDR1 SGHAT, CDR2 FQDESV (reference sequence). The CDR3 DNA is TGTGCCAGCACTTTGGACAGGGGGCAACACAATGAGCAGTTCTTC. Translated, it gives CASTLDRGQHNEQFF. The complete variable domain, with remaining parts taken from reference TRBV11-1 and TRBJ2-1, reads EAEVAQSPRYKITEKSQAVAFWCDPISGHATLYWYRQILGQGPELLVQFQDESVVDDSQLPKDRFSAERLKGVDSTLKIQPAELGDSAMYLCASTLDRGQHNEQFFGPGTRLTVL.

This clonotype was observed a handful of times. In nucleotides, the CDR3 is TGTGCCAGCAGTTTCCCGGGCGGGGAAGAGACCCAGTACTTC. Protein product: CASSFPGGEETQYF. The V call is TRBV28, the J call TRBJ2-5; weak D call: TRBD2 (6 bases). CDR1 and CDR2 (germline): MDHEN, SYDVKM. The germline V and J ends were trimmed by 3 bases and 3 bases, with 11 bases remaining between them. The CDR3 spans 14 residues.

The rearrangement links TRBV27 to TRBJ2-3; D is uncertain. The CDR3 covers 16 residues. Germline assignment: CDR1 MNHEY and CDR2 SMNVEV (reference sequence). Deletions cut 5 bases from V and 1 base from J, with 16 bases between. The CDR3 spells CASSRRPREGTDTQYF. The CDR3 bases are TGTGCCAGCAGTCGACGGCCCAGAGAGGGCACAGATACGCAGTATTTT.

CDR3 bases: TGCAGTGCTAGTCGGGTTCGGGACAGGAGATTCGATGAGCAGTTCTTC. The encoded protein is CSASRVRDRRFDEQFF. The chain is built from TRBV20-1 and TRBJ2-1, with 8 bases matching TRBD1. Trimming removed 3 bases from V and 8 bases from J; junction bases left unmatched: 15. The CDR3 is made up of 16 amino acids. Germline loops: CDR1 DFQATT, CDR2 SNEGSKA (reference sequence).

The chain employs TRBV28 and TRBJ1-5; D might be TRBD1 (6 bases). Germline loops: CDR1 MDHEN, CDR2 SYDVKM. This CDR3 has 12 residues. Trimming took off 8 bases at V and 8 bases at J, with 13 bases between the two ends. The CDR3 DNA sequence: TGTGCCAGCTCAACCCAGGGGAAGCCCCAGCATTTT. Its protein is CASSTQGKPQHF.

J is TRBJ2-1 and V is TRBV20-1; D gene ambiguous. The CDR3 totals 13 residues. Germline-derived CDR1 and CDR2 are DFQATT and SNEGSKA (reference sequence). Trimming removed 3 bases at V and 7 bases at J, with 13 bases between. CDR3 region: CSASNGITNEQFF. CDR3 bases: TGCAGTGCTAGTAACGGAATTACGAATGAGCAGTTCTTC.